This T cell receptor (beta chain) was retrieved from a study of blood T cell repertoires in COVID-19. The data were produced by immunoSEQ multiplex PCR, yet TCRdb's version contains in-frame clones alone and is incomplete. This sample has about 120,000 clones, with 74% found just once. The germline CDR1 and CDR2 sequences are ENHRY and SYGVKD. V gave up 6 bases and J gave up 5 bases; unmatched junction bases: 7. The CDR3 is 15 amino acids. This TCR was sampled from a man aged 55 to 69 with acute or convalescent COVID-19. Sequencing was performed on peripheral blood. The chain recombines TRBV10-3 with TRBJ1-1, with TRBD1 identical over 12 bases. This CDR3 is CAIRAGTGGLTEAFF. Here the CDR3 DNA reads TGTGCCATCAGAGCCGGGACAGGGGGCTTAACTGAAGCTTTCTTT.